The 8 T cell receptor beta chains below were found in one sample sequenced in a study of cytomegalovirus exposure and HLA in healthy donors. 60 Vbeta and 13 Jbeta primers were used in PCR. Clones were sequenced by immunoSEQ multiplex PCR, and TCRdb holds only the in-frame ones, with some missing. The table shows roughly 110,000 clones, with less than 85% occurring only once. Sequencing was done on a sample of PBMCs. The origin of the receptors is a young man in good health and CMV-seronegative.

The chain couples TRBV5-1 to TRBJ2-7, with TRBD1 matching 9 bases. V gave up 4 bases and J gave up 5 bases; unmatched junction bases: 13. Germline V gene lookup returns CDR1 SGHRS and CDR2 YFSETQ. CDR3 size: 16 residues. The CDR3 protein is CASSPASQGARDEQYF. CDR3 DNA sequence: TGCGCCAGCAGCCCGGCTTCACAGGGGGCTAGGGACGAGCAGTACTTC. Full variable domain (missing parts from reference TRBV5-1 and TRBJ2-7): KAGVTQTPRYLIKTRGQQVTLSCSPISGHRSVSWYQQTPGQGLQFLFEYFSETQRNKGNFPGRFSGRQFSNSRSEMNVSTLELGDSALYLCASSPASQGARDEQYFGPGTRLTVT.

As concerns this clone: The germline gene is not matched at one end of the junction; a read error may be the cause. The sample has other DNA sequences that encode this CDR3 too. The chain has TRBV2 and TRBJ2-5; D gene ambiguous. The germline V gene encodes CDR1 SNHLY and CDR2 FYNNEI. The CDR3 totals 14 residues. CDR3 in DNA: TGTGCCAGCAGCGAAGGTCGTTATCAAGAGACCCAGTACTTC. Translation gives CASSEGRYQETQYF.

This sequence joins TRBV19 and TRBJ2-6; tentative D call: TRBD1 (5 bases). The V end lost 5 bases, the J end lost 0 bases, and 20 bases lay between the germline ends. CDR1 and CDR2 (germline): LNHDA, SQIVND (reference sequence). This CDR3 contains 19 residues. CDR3 amino acids: CASSLSPQGLSSGANVLTF. The CDR3 DNA sequence: TGTGCCAGTAGTCTCAGCCCGCAGGGCCTAAGCTCTGGGGCCAACGTCCTGACTTTC. Full variable domain (missing parts from reference TRBV19 and TRBJ2-6): DGGITQSPKYLFRKEGQNVTLSCEQNLNHDAMYWYRQDPGQGLRLIYYSQIVNDFQKGDIAEGYSVSREKKESFPLTVTSAQKNPTAFYLCASSLSPQGLSSGANVLTFGAGSRLTVL.

The V call is TRBV5-4, the J call TRBJ2-7; 12 bases align to TRBD1. This CDR3 has 15 amino acids. V shed 2 bases, J shed 9 bases, and the junction held 9 bases outside the gene matches. Germline V gene sequence: CDR1 SGHNT, CDR2 YYREEE (reference sequence). In DNA form, the CDR3 reads TGTGCCAGCAGCTTTTATCCCGGGACAGGGGGCGTGCAGTACTTC. It encodes CASSFYPGTGGVQYF.

This chain uses TRBV10-3 with TRBJ1-4, with D tentatively TRBD1 (5 bases). This CDR3 region has 13 residues. Looked up from germline, CDR1 is ENHRY and CDR2 is SYGVKD. Trimming stripped 10 bases from V and 2 bases from J, with 11 bases between. CDR3 amino acids: CATTQGTNEKLFF. The CDR3 DNA sequence: TGTGCCACCACTCAGGGTACTAATGAAAAACTGTTTTTT.

The chain uses TRBV2 and TRBJ1-4, with 9 bases lining up with TRBD1. The germline V gene has CDR1 SNHLY and CDR2 FYNNEI. The CDR3 is 18 residues long. Losses at the gene ends were 6 bases for V and 6 bases for J; bases not matched to a gene: 17. CDR3 sequence: CASRGWTGEGSMDEKLFF. CDR3 DNA sequence: TGTGCCAGCAGAGGCTGGACAGGGGAGGGATCAATGGATGAAAAACTGTTTTTT.

J is TRBJ2-5 and V is TRBV7-2; no clear D gene. The CDR3 consists of 13 residues. CDR1 is SGHTA and CDR2 is FQGNSA in the germline V gene. V lost 3 bases to trimming and J lost 5 bases, with 10 bases between them. The CDR3 region has the DNA TGTGCCAGCAGCTTCCGACTTACGGAGACCCAGTACTTC. The encoded protein is CASSFRLTETQYF. Complete variable domain (other parts from reference TRBV7-2 and TRBJ2-5): GAGVSQSPSNKVTEKGKDVELRCDPISGHTALYWYRQSLGQGLEFLIYFQGNSAPDKSGLPSDRFSAERTGGSVSTLTIQRTQQEDSAVYLCASSFRLTETQYFGPGTRLLVL.

This chain connects TRBV15 to TRBJ2-5; the match to TRBD2 covers 14 bases. Trimming took 0 bases from V and 5 from J; bases not matched to a gene: 17. Per germline, CDR1 LNHNV and CDR2 YYDKDF (reference sequence). The CDR3 contains 21 residues. The CDR3 here is CATSREGVGTSGGGLGETQYF. CDR3 DNA sequence: TGTGCCACCAGCAGAGAGGGAGTTGGGACTAGCGGGGGAGGGTTAGGGGAGACCCAGTACTTC.